Sequencing of this T cell receptor (beta chain) was carried out in a study of blood T cell repertoires in COVID-19. Clones were read by immunoSEQ multiplex PCR, and TCRdb kept only the in-frame ones, dropping some. The repertoire holds over 75,000 clones, with 65% to 85% as singletons. The CDR3 is 16 residues long. Trimming shortened V by 0 bases and J by 5 bases, and 12 bases separated the two germline ends. Germline V gene sequence: CDR1 SGHNT, CDR2 YYREEE (reference sequence). The rearrangement links TRBV5-4 to TRBJ1-6; D is uncertain. This clonotype was sampled from a man in his sixties or seventies with acute or convalescent COVID-19. The sequencing sample was made of peripheral blood. CDR3 in amino acids: CASSLGSGNNNSPLHF. The CDR3 DNA is TGTGCCAGCAGCTTGGGCTCGGGGAACAATAATTCACCCCTCCACTTT.